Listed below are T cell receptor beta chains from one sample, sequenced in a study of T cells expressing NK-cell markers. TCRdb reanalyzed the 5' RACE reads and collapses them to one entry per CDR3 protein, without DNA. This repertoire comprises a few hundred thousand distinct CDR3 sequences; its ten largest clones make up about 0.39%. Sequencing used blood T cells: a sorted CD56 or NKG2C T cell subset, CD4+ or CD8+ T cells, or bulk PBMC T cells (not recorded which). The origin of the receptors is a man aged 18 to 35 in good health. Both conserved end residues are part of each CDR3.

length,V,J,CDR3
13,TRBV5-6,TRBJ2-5,CASSLGGLETQYF
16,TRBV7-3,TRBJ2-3,CASSSTPGQGPDTQYF
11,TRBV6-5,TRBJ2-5,CASSYQGAQYF
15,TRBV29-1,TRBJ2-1,CSVVAGGFSYNEQFF
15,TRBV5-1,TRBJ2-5,CASSLGQGRQETQYF
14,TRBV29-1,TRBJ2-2,CSVDPGQGNGELFF
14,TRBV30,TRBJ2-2,CAWMPGLRGGELFF
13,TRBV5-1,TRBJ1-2,CASSRGQGHGYTF
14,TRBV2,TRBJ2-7,CASRGTGREVGQYF
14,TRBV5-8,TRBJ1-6,CASSRGGSNSPLHF
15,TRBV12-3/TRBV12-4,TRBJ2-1,CASSGEAGGLDEQFF
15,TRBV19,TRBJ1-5,CASSPSSNSNQPQHF
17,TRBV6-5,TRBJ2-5,CASSYLSLAGVSETQYF
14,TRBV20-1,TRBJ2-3,CSASRDGRTDTQYF
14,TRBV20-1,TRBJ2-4,CSANGGLGKNIQYF
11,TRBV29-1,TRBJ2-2,CSVEGRRELFF
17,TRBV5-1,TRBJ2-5,CASSLLVGGQGSETQYF
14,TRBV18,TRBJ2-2,CASSPADGTGELFF
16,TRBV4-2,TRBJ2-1,CASSPAEGQGAYEQFF
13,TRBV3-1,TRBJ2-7,CASSSGLVYEQYF
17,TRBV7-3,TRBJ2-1,CASSLTLRDQANNEQFF
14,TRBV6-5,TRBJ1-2,CASSYSTRADGYTF
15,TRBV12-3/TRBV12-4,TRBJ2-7,CASSSLERSSYEQYF
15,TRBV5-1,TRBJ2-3,CASSTYGLATDTQYF